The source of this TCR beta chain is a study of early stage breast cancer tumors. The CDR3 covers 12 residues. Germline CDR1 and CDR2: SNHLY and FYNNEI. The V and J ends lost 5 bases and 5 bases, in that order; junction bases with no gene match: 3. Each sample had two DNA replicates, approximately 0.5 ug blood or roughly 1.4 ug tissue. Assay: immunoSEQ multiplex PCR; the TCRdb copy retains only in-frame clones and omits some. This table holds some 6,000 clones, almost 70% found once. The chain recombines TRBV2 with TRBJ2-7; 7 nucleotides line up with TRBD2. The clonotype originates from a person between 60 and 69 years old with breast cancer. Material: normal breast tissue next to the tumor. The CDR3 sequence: CASSSGLDEQYF. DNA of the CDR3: TGTGCCAGCAGTTCCGGACTAGACGAGCAGTACTTC. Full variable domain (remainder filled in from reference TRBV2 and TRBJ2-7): EPEVTQTPSHQVTQMGQEVILRCVPISNHLYFYWYRQILGQKVEFLVSFYNNEISEKSEIFDDQFSVERPDGSNFTLKIRSTKLEDSAMYFCASSSGLDEQYFGPGTRLTVT.